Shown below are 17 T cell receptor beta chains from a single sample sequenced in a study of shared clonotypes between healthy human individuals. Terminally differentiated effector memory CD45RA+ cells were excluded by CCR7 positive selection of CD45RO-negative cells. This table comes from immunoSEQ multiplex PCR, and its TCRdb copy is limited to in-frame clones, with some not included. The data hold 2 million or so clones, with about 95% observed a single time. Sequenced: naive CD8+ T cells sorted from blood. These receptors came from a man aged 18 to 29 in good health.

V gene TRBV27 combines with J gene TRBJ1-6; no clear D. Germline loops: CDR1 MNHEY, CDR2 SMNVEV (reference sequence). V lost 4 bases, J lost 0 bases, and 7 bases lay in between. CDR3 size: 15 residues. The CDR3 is CASSYLSSYNSPLHF. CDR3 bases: TGTGCCAGCAGTTACCTGAGCTCCTATAATTCACCCCTCCACTTT.

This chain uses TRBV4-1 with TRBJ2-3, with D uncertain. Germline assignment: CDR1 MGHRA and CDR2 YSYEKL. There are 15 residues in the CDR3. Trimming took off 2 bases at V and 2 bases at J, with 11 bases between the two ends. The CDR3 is CASSQSFGFTDTQYF. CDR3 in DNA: TGCGCCAGCAGCCAATCTTTCGGATTCACAGATACGCAGTATTTT.

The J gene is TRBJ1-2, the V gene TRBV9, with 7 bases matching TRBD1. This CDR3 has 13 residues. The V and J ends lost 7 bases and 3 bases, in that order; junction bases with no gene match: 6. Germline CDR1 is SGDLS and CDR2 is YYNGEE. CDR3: CASGKGADYGYTF. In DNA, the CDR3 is TGTGCCAGCGGCAAGGGGGCGGACTATGGCTACACCTTC.

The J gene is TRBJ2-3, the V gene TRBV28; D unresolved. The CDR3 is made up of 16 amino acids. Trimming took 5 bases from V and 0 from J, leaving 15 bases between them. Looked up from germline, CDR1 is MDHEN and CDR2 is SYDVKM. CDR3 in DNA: TGTGCCAGCAGTCTAGAGACATTTACTAGCACAGATACGCAGTATTTT. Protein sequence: CASSLETFTSTDTQYF.

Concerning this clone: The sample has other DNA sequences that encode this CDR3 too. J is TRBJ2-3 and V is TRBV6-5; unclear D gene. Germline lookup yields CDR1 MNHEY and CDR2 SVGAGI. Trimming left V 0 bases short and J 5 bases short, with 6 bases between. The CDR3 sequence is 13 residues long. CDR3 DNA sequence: TGTGCCAGCAGTTACTCGGAAGGAGATACGCAGTATTTT. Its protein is CASSYSEGDTQYF.

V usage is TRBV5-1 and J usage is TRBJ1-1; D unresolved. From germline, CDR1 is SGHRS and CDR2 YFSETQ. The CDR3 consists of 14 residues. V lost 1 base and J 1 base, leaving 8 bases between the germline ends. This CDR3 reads CASSLFLWNTEAFF. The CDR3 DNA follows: TGCGCCAGCAGCTTGTTCCTGTGGAACACTGAAGCTTTCTTT.

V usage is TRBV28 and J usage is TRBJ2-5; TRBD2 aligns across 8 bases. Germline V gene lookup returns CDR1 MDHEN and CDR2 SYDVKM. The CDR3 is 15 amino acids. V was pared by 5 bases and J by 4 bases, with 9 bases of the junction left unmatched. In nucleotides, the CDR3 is TGTGCCAGCAGTCCCTATAGCGGGGCCTTAGAGACCCAGTACTTC. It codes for CASSPYSGALETQYF.

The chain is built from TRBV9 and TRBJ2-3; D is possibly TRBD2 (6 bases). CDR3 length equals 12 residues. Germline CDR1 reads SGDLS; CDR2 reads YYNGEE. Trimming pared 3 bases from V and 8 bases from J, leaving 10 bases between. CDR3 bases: TGTGCCAGCAGCGACCCGGGGGTTACGCAGTATTTT. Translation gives CASSDPGVTQYF.

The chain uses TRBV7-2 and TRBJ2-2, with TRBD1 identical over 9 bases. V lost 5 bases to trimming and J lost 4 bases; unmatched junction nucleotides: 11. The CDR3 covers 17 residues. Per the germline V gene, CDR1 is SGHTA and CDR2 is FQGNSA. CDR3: CASSIGWDREATGELFF. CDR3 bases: TGTGCCAGCAGCATTGGGTGGGACAGGGAAGCCACCGGGGAGCTGTTTTTT.

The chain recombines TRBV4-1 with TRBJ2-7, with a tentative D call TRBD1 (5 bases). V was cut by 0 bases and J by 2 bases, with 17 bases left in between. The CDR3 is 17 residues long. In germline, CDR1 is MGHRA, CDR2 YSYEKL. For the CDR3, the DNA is TGCGCCAGCAGCCAAGAGTCGGTCGGAGCAGGGACCTACGAGCAGTACTTC. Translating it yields CASSQESVGAGTYEQYF.

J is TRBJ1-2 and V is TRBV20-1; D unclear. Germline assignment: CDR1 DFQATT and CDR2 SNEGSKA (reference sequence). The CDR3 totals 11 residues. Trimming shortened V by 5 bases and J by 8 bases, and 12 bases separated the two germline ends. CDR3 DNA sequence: TGCAGTGCTCTCCTAATTCTGGGCTACACCTTC. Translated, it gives CSALLILGYTF.

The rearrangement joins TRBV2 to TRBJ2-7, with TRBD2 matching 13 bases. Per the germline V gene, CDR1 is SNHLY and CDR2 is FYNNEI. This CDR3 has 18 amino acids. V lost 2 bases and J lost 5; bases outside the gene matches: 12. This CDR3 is CASSELGTSGVAAHEQYF. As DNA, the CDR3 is TGTGCCAGCAGTGAACTGGGGACTAGCGGGGTTGCGGCCCACGAGCAGTACTTC.

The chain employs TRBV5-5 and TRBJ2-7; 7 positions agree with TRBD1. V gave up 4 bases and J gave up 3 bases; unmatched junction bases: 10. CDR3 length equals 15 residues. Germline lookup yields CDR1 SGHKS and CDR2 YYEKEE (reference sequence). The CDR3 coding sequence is TGTGCCAGCAGCCAAGACCGGGACAGCTACTACGAGCAGTACTTC. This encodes CASSQDRDSYYEQYF.

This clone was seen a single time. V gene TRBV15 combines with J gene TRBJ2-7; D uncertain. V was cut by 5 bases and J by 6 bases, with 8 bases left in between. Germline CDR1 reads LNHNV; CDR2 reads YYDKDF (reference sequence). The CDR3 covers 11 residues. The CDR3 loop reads CATSAGLEQYF. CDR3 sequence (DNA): TGTGCCACCAGCGCCGGCCTCGAGCAGTACTTC.

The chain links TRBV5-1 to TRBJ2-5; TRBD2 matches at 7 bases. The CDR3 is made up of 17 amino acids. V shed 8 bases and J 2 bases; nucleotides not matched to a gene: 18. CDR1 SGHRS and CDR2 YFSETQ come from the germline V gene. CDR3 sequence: CASTAGLSRGRQETQYF. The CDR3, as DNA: TGCGCCAGTACCGCCGGGCTTTCGCGGGGGAGGCAAGAGACCCAGTACTTC.

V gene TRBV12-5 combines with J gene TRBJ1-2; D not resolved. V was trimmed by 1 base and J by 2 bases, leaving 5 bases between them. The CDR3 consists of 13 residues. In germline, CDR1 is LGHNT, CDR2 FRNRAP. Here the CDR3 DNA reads TGTGCTAGTGGTTTGGCGGGCAACTATGGCTACACCTTC. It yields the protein CASGLAGNYGYTF.

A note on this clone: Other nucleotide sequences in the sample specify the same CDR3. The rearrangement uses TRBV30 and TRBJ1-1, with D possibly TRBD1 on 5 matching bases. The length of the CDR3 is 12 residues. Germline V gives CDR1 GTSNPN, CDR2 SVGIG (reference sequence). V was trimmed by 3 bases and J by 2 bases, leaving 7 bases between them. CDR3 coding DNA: TGTGCCTGGAGCAGGGTCAACACTGAAGCTTTCTTT. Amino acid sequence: CAWSRVNTEAFF.